The 21 T cell receptor beta chains below come from one sample, sequenced in a study of technical replicates of blood from a handful of donors. The method was immunoSEQ multiplex PCR; TCRdb's version includes in-frame clones alone and lacks a portion of them. The sample consists of tens of thousands of clones, roughly 98% of them appearing once. Material for sequencing was T cells isolated from PBMCs. These TCRs come from a human donor in good health.

The chain is built from TRBV29-1 and TRBJ1-1; the D gene is possibly TRBD1 (6 bases). There are 16 residues in the CDR3. CDR1 is SQVTM, CDR2 ANQGSEA, per germline. V was clipped by 3 bases and J by 1 base, with 18 bases between them. Here the CDR3 DNA reads TGCAGCGTTGAGGGCGGGGGGGCAGGCTCGAACACTGAAGCTTTCTTT. As protein: CSVEGGGAGSNTEAFF.

The chain combines TRBV6-1 with TRBJ2-3; 7 positions agree with TRBD1. Trimming removed 7 bases from V and 4 bases from J; junction bases left unmatched: 8. The CDR3 runs to 14 residues. Germline CDR1 is MNHNS and CDR2 is SASEGT. The CDR3 reads CASILRGSADTQYF. The CDR3, as DNA: TGTGCCAGCATCCTCAGGGGGTCGGCAGATACGCAGTATTTT.

The CDR3 region has the DNA TGCGCCAGCAGCCGGGACTTGTACAATGAGCAGTTCTTC. This codes for CASSRDLYNEQFF. The genes are TRBV5-1 and TRBJ2-1, with D possibly being TRBD2 (6 bases). Germline V gene lookup returns CDR1 SGHRS and CDR2 YFSETQ. The CDR3 sequence is 13 residues long. Trimming shortened V by 4 bases and J by 4 bases, and 9 bases separated the two germline ends.

A single count supports this clone. The chain uses TRBV7-9 and TRBJ2-1; 10 positions match TRBD2. V was clipped by 4 bases and J by 7 bases; unmatched bases: 10. Germline lookup yields CDR1 SEHNR and CDR2 FQNEAQ (reference sequence). The CDR3 is 16 residues long. In DNA form, the CDR3 reads TGTGCCAGCAGCTCCCTTGGAGCGGGAGGGCGGAATGAGCAGTTCTTC. Its protein product is CASSSLGAGGRNEQFF.

The chain has TRBV18 and TRBJ1-1; D not certain. Germline V gene lookup returns CDR1 KGHSH and CDR2 LQKENI. This CDR3 has 13 amino acids. V lost 2 bases to trimming and J lost 1 base, with 5 bases between them. The CDR3 nucleotides read TGTGCCAGCTCACCAGCGGGGAACACTGAAGCTTTCTTT. Translated: CASSPAGNTEAFF.

This chain connects TRBV19 to TRBJ2-7; 7 bases are shared with TRBD1. The CDR3 is made up of 14 amino acids. With V trimmed by 5 bases and J by 0 bases, 4 bases remained unmatched. The germline V gene has CDR1 LNHDA and CDR2 SQIVND (reference sequence). The CDR3 region is CASSQGDSSYEQYF. The CDR3, as DNA: TGTGCCAGTAGTCAGGGGGACAGCTCCTACGAGCAGTACTTC.

The chain has TRBV29-1 and TRBJ2-7; 8 nucleotides line up with TRBD2. Looked up from germline, CDR1 is SQVTM and CDR2 is ANQGSEA. V lost 3 bases to trimming and J lost 3 bases; unmatched junction nucleotides: 7. The CDR3 is made up of 14 amino acids. As DNA, the CDR3 is TGCAGCGTTGACGGGGGGGGTATTCACTACGAGCAGTACTTC. Translation gives CSVDGGGIHYEQYF.

This sequence joins TRBV27 and TRBJ1-5; 10 bases map to TRBD1. Germline V gene data show CDR1 as MNHEY and CDR2 as SMNVEV (reference sequence). After removal of 5 bases from V and 7 bases from J, the junction contained 5 bases not matched to a gene. This CDR3 is 14 amino acids long. CDR3 residues: CASSRDRGDQPQHF. CDR3 in DNA: TGTGCCAGCAGTAGGGACAGGGGTGACCAGCCCCAGCATTTT.

This chain uses TRBV10-1 with TRBJ1-1, with TRBD1 matching 10 bases. The CDR3 has 14 residues. With 6 bases clipped from V and 6 bases from J, the junction kept 7 bases outside the gene matches. Germline V CDR1 and CDR2: WNHNN, SYGVQD (reference sequence). Here the CDR3 DNA reads TGCGCCAGCAGCACGGGACAGGGGTTGGCTGAAGCTTTCTTT. Amino acids: CASSTGQGLAEAFF.

The V call is TRBV15, the J call TRBJ1-4; 7 bases line up with TRBD1. The trim removed 1 base at V and 3 bases at J, leaving 5 bases unmatched. The length of the CDR3 is 16 residues. The germline gives CDR1 LNHNV, CDR2 YYDKDF (reference sequence). CDR3 nucleotides: TGTGCCACCAGCAGAGCCCGGACAGGATCTAATGAAAAACTGTTTTTT. Translation: CATSRARTGSNEKLFF.

This clone was seen more than once but under ten times. The V call is TRBV6-5, the J call TRBJ1-1; no definite D call. V gave up 11 bases and J gave up 4 bases, with 17 bases separating them. This CDR3 has 13 amino acids. Germline CDR1 and CDR2: MNHEY and SVGAGI. CDR3 nucleotide sequence: TGTGCCGCGAGAGGTCAGCAATTCACTGAAGCTTTCTTT. This sequence encodes CAARGQQFTEAFF.

The gene calls are TRBV5-1 and TRBJ2-3; TRBD2 agrees at 12 bases. CDR1 is SGHRS, CDR2 YFSETQ, per germline. V dropped 2 bases and J dropped 2; count of bases not matched to a gene: 3. The CDR3 is 16 amino acids. CDR3 loop: CASSLLAGGVTDTQYF. In DNA, the CDR3 is TGCGCCAGCAGCTTACTAGCGGGGGGTGTCACAGATACGCAGTATTTT.

The rearrangement uses TRBV9 and TRBJ1-4, with TRBD1 matching over 8 bases. From germline, CDR1 is SGDLS and CDR2 YYNGEE. Trimming removed 2 bases from V and 7 bases from J; junction bases left unmatched: 7. The CDR3 length is 15 residues. The CDR3, as DNA: TGTGCCAGCAGCGTCCAGGGGGCACAGGGTGAAAAACTGTTTTTT. Its protein is CASSVQGAQGEKLFF.

The CDR3 reads CASSWGPQPNEKLFF. CDR3 bases: TGCGCCAGCAGCTGGGGGCCGCAACCTAATGAAAAACTGTTTTTT. This sequence joins TRBV5-1 and TRBJ1-4; D might be TRBD1 (6 bases). The CDR3 contains 15 residues. Germline-derived CDR1 and CDR2 are SGHRS and YFSETQ. The V end was cut by 3 bases, the J end by 3 bases, with 12 bases between.

The gene calls are TRBV6-6 and TRBJ2-3; 10 bases match TRBD2. The CDR3 is made up of 16 amino acids. The germline V gene encodes CDR1 MNHNY and CDR2 SVGAGI (reference sequence). V lost 5 bases and J lost 5; bases outside the gene matches: 10. The CDR3 DNA reads TGTGCCAGCAGTAATAGTCTAGCGGGAGATGGAGATACGCAGTATTTT. Translation gives CASSNSLAGDGDTQYF.

The chain combines TRBV5-1 with TRBJ2-1, with 8 bases fitting TRBD2. V dropped 7 bases and J dropped 7; count of bases not matched to a gene: 7. The CDR3 covers 13 residues. Germline CDR1 is SGHRS and CDR2 is YFSETQ. The CDR3, as DNA: TGCGCCAGCCGCGCCGCGGGGGGTAATGAGCAGTTCTTC. This gives the protein CASRAAGGNEQFF.

This chain joins TRBV4-2 and TRBJ2-7, with a possible D match to TRBD1 (6 bases). This CDR3 has 15 amino acids. CDR1 is LGHNA, CDR2 YNFKEQ, per germline. V was shortened by 1 base and J by 0 bases, with 10 bases between the two germline ends. CDR3 sequence: CASSQAGQSSYEQYF. The DNA for the CDR3 is TGTGCCAGCAGCCAAGCCGGACAGAGCTCCTACGAGCAGTACTTC.

The gene calls are TRBV13 and TRBJ1-1, with a tentative D call TRBD1 (6 bases). The V gene lost 5 bases and the J gene lost 1 base, with 11 bases spanning the gap. The CDR3 runs 14 residues. Germline CDR1 PRHDT, CDR2 FYEKMQ (reference sequence). The CDR3 is CASSPRTANTEAFF. The CDR3 coding sequence is TGTGCCAGCAGCCCACGGACAGCGAACACTGAAGCTTTCTTT.

V gene TRBV6-1 combines with J gene TRBJ2-3, with D perhaps TRBD1 (6 bases). Looked up from germline, CDR1 is MNHNS and CDR2 is SASEGT. V was trimmed by 3 bases and J by 4 bases, leaving 20 bases between them. The CDR3 is made up of 17 amino acids. CDR3: CASSEGELVGGADTQYF. The CDR3 bases are TGTGCCAGCAGTGAGGGAGAGTTGGTTGGGGGCGCAGATACGCAGTATTTT.

The chain has TRBV29-1 and TRBJ1-2; possibly TRBD1 for D (5 bases). Trimming shortened V by 5 bases and J by 8 bases, and 15 bases separated the two germline ends. CDR3 length: 12 amino acids. CDR1 is SQVTM and CDR2 is ANQGSEA in the germline V gene. CDR3 protein: CSVLGGDGGYTF. CDR3 DNA: TGCAGCGTTCTTGGGGGGGACGGCGGCTACACCTTC.

This rearrangement joins TRBV29-1 to TRBJ1-1; TRBD1 is a possible D gene (5 bases). The CDR3 is made up of 14 amino acids. The germline V and J ends were trimmed by 0 bases and 0 bases, with 8 bases remaining between them. The V gene's germline CDR1 is SQVTM and CDR2 ANQGSEA. CDR3 protein: CSVEDRALNTEAFF. CDR3 coding DNA: TGCAGCGTTGAAGACAGGGCCTTGAACACTGAAGCTTTCTTT.